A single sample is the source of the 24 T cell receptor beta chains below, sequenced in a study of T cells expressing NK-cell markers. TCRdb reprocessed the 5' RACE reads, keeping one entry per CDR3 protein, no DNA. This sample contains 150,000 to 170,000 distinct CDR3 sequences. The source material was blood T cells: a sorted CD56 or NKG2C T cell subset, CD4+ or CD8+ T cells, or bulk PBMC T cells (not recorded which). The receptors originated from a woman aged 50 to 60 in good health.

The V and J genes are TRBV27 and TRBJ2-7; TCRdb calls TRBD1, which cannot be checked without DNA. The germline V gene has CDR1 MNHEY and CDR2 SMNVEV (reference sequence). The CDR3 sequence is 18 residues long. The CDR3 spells CASSLSNLGPPPAYEQYF.

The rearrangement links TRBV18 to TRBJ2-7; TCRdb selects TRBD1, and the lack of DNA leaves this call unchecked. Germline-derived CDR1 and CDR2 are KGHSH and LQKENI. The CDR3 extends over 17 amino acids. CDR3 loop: CASSPRGTGGLGYEQYF. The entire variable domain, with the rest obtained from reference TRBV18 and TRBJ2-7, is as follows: NAGVMQNPRHLVRRRGQEARLRCSPMKGHSHVYWYRQLPEEGLKFMVYLQKENIIDESGMPKERFSAEFPKEGPSILRIQQVVRGDSAAYFCASSPRGTGGLGYEQYFGPGTRLTVT.

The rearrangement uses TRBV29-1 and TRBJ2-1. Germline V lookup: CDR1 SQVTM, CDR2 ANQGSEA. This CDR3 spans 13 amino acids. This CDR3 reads CSVEIETYGEQFF.

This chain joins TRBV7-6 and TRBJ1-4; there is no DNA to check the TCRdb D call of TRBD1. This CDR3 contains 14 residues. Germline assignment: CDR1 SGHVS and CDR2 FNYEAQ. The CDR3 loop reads CASSVTGGQEKLFF.

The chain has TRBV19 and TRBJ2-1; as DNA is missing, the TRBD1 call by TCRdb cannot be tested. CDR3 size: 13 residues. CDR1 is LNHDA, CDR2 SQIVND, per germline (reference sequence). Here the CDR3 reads CASSIVGTGGQFF.

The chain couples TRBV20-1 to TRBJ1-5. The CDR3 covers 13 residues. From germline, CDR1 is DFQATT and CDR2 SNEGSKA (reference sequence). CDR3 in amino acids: CSAPTDRNQPQHF.

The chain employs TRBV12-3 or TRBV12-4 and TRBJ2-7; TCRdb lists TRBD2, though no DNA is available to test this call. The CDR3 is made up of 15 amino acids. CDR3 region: CASSSQREGLYEQYF.

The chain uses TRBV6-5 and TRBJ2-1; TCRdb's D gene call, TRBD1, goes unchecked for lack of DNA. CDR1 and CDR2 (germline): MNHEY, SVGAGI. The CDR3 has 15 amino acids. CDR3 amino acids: CASSYRDRGWDEQFF.

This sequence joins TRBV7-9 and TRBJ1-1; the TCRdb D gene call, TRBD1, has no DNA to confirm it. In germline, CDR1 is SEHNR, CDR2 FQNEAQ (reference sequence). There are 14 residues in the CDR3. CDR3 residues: CASTEGVPGTEAFF.

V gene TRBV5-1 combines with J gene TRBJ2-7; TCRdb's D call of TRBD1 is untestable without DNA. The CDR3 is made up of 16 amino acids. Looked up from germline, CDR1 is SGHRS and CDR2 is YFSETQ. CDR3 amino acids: CASSLGQGASTYEQYF.

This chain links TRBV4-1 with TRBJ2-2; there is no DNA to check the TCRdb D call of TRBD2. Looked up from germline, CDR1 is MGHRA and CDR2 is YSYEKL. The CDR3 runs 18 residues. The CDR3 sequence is CASSQEPASGSYTGELFF.

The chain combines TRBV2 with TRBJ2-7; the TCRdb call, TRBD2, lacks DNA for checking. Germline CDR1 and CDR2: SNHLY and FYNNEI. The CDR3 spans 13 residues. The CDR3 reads CASGLAVPYEQYF.

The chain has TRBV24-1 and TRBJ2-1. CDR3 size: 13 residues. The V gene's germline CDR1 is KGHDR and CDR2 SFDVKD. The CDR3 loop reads CATSDFSGYEQFF.

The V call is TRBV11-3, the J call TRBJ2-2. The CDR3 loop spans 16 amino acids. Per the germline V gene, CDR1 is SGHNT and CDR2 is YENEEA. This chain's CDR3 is CASSQLSEMNTGELFF.

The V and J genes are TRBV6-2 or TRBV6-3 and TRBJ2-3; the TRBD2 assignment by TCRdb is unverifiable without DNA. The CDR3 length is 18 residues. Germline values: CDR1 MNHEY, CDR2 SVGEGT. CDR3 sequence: CASTRESGRAGRTDTQYF.

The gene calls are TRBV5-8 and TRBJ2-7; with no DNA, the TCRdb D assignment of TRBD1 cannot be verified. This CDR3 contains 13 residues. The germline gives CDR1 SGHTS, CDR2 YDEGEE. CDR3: CASSDRGQVEQYF. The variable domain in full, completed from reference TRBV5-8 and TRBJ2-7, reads EAGVTQSPTHLIKTRGQQATLRCSPISGHTSVYWYQQALGLGLQFLLWYDEGEERNRGNFPPRFSGRQFPNYSSELNVNALELEDSALYLCASSDRGQVEQYFGPGTRLTVT.

The CDR3 loop is CASSPGMTYEQYF. The V and J genes are TRBV7-9 and TRBJ2-7; TCRdb picks TRBD1, but there is no DNA to check that call. Per the germline V gene, CDR1 is SEHNR and CDR2 is FQNEAQ (reference sequence). The CDR3 consists of 13 residues.

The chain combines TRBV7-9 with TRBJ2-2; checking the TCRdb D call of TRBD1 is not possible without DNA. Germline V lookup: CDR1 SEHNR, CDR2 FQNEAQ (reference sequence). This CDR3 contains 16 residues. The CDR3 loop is CASSPVGFSLTGELFF.

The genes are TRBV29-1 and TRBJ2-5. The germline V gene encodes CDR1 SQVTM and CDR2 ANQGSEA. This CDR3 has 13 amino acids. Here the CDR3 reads CSVPLYGQETQYF.

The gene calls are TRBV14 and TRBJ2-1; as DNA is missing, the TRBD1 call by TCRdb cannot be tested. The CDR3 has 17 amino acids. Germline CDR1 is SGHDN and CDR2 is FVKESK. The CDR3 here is CASSPPAGTRPYNEQFF.

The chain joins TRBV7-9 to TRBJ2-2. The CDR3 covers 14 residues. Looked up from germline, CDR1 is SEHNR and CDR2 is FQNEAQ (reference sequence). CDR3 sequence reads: CASSLAPNTGELFF.

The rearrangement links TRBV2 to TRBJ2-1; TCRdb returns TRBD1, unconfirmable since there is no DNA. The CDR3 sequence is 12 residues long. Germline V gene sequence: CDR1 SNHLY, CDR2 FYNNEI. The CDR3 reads CASWGRDNEQFF.

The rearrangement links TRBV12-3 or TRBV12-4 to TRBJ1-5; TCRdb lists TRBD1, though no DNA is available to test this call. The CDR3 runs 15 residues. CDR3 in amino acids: CASSFVGDREQPQHF.

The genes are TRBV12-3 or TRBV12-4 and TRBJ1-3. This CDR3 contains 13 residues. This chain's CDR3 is CASSQGSGNTIYF.